A selection of T cell receptor beta chains follows, all from one sample in a study of blood T cell repertoires in COVID-19. The assay was immunoSEQ multiplex PCR, and TCRdb's table has in-frame clones only and misses some. The sample carries about 220,000 clones, 75% to 85% recorded once. The sample comprised peripheral blood. The receptors were gathered from a woman between 70 and 85 years old with COVID-19, enrolled during active disease. Both conserved end residues are part of each CDR3. D genes are given only for firm matches. Rows give clone size only sometimes, using once, few, many, or a class for an expanded clone.

clone_size	v_call	d_call	j_call	cdr3_nt	cdr3_aa
-	TRBV20-1	-	TRBJ1-2	TGCAGTGCTAGTAGTGGGGAGGGGGGCCTAAACTATGGCTACACCTTC	CSASSGEGGLNYGYTF
-	TRBV9	-	TRBJ2-1	TGTGCCAGCAGCGCATCAGCCGGGAGTCACAATGAGCAGTTCTTC	CASSASAGSHNEQFF
-	TRBV2	TRBD1	TRBJ1-6	TGTGCCAGCAGCTACAGGGGATACAATTCACCCCTCCACTTT	CASSYRGYNSPLHF
-	TRBV15	TRBD1	TRBJ2-7	TGTGCCACCAGCAGAGATAGGGGACAGGGCTGGCAGTACTTC	CATSRDRGQGWQYF
-	TRBV12-2	-	TRBJ2-7	TGTGCAAGTCGCCTAGCCAGGGAGGATGAGCAGTACTTC	CASRLAREDEQYF
few	TRBV15	-	TRBJ2-7	TGTGCCACCAGCAGAAACCTTATTGGCTCCCAGGGCGAGCAGTACTTC	CATSRNLIGSQGEQYF
few	TRBV27	-	TRBJ1-1	TGTGCCAGCATTCCGCGGGGCGATGGCACTGAAGCTTTCTTT	CASIPRGDGTEAFF
-	TRBV11-2	-	TRBJ1-6	TGTGCCAGCAGCTTAGTCCGGGAGCCTAGCTCACCCCTCCACTTT	CASSLVREPSSPLHF
once	TRBV10-1	-	TRBJ2-1	TGCGCCACCGCCAGCGGAGGGTCCGACAATGAGCAGTTCTTC	CATASGGSDNEQFF
few	TRBV7-2	-	TRBJ1-5	TGTGCCAGCAGCTTAGAAACAGTAAATCAGCCCCAGCATTTT	CASSLETVNQPQHF
-	TRBV5-1	TRBD2	TRBJ2-2	TGCGCCAGCAGCGGTCTAGCGGGAGACCCCACCGGGGAGCTGTTTTTT	CASSGLAGDPTGELFF
-	TRBV5-6	-	TRBJ1-2	TGTGCCAGCAGCCGCGCGGGGGGACCCTCCTATGGCTACACCTTC	CASSRAGGPSYGYTF
-	TRBV20-1	-	TRBJ2-7	TGCAGTGCCACCCAGGGGGGCGAGCAGTACTTC	CSATQGGEQYF
-	TRBV30	-	TRBJ2-3	TGTGCCTGGAGGGGGTTTGGGTCCGGGGCAGATACGCAGTATTTT	CAWRGFGSGADTQYF
-	TRBV6-5	TRBD1	TRBJ2-7	TGTGCCAGCAGTACCCCGGGACAGGGAGACTACGAGCAGTACTTC	CASSTPGQGDYEQYF
-	TRBV19	-	TRBJ2-7	TGTGCCAGTAGCCAAGAGGAGGGACCCTACGAGCAGTACTTC	CASSQEEGPYEQYF
-	TRBV28	-	TRBJ2-1	TGTGCCAGCGGACCGAGGACCTCAGGGGGGACAAATGAGCAGTTCTTC	CASGPRTSGGTNEQFF
-	TRBV10-3	-	TRBJ1-1	TGTGCCACCCAGACAGTGAACACTGAAGCTTTCTTT	CATQTVNTEAFF
-	TRBV28	TRBD1	TRBJ1-2	TGTGCCATCACAGGACGTACCGGGACAGAAATCTATGGCTACACCTTC	CAITGRTGTEIYGYTF
-	TRBV19	-	TRBJ1-5	TGTGCCAGTAACCCCACGTGGCAGGGGAATCAGCCCCAGCATTTT	CASNPTWQGNQPQHF
-	TRBV28	TRBD1	TRBJ1-2	TGTGCCAGCAGTCTTATTTCCAGGGGGACTGGCTACACCTTC	CASSLISRGTGYTF
-	TRBV29-1	-	TRBJ2-7	TGCAGTGTATACAGGGTTGGCTACGAGCAGTACTTC	CSVYRVGYEQYF
once	TRBV7-9	-	TRBJ2-5	TGTGCCAGCAGCTTAGTCCCCCTGGCCCAAGAGACCCAGTACTTC	CASSLVPLAQETQYF
-	TRBV7-9	TRBD1	TRBJ1-2	TGTGCCAGCAGCTTACTAGGGGGCGTTGGCTACACCTTC	CASSLLGGVGYTF
once	TRBV6-6	-	TRBJ1-6	TGTGCCAGCAGTTACTCGGAGGATTCACCCCTCCACTTT	CASSYSEDSPLHF
-	TRBV7-9	-	TRBJ2-7	TGTGCCAGCAGCTCGGCGGTGAATTCCTACGAGCAGTACTTC	CASSSAVNSYEQYF
-	TRBV5-4	-	TRBJ2-1	TGTGCCAGCAGCTTCCGTACTAGTTCCTACAATGAGCAGTTCTTC	CASSFRTSSYNEQFF
-	TRBV6-5	-	TRBJ2-3	TGTGCCAGCAGCGCTACTGGCGGGCCGCAGTATTTT	CASSATGGPQYF
-	TRBV11-2	TRBD2	TRBJ2-2	TGTGCCAGCAGCTCCACAGGGCGGGAGGCCAGATCAAGAACCGGGGAGCTGTTTTTT	CASSSTGREARSRTGELFF
-	TRBV9	-	TRBJ1-3	TGTGCCAGCAGCGACAATACAGGGAATGGAAACACCATATATTTT	CASSDNTGNGNTIYF
-	TRBV5-4	-	TRBJ2-1	TGTGCCAGCAGCTTGCTGCAGGCCACCAATGAGCAGTTCTTC	CASSLLQATNEQFF
once	TRBV27	-	TRBJ2-7	TGTGCCAGCAGTTTAAGGGGGTCCTACGAGCAGTACTTC	CASSLRGSYEQYF
-	TRBV14	-	TRBJ2-5	TGTGCCAGCAGCCCTCTGGCCGGGGGGACCCAGTACTTC	CASSPLAGGTQYF
-	TRBV7-2	-	TRBJ2-7	TGTGCCAGCAGCTTTGGAGGGGGGGCTCGGTACGAGCAGTACTTC	CASSFGGGARYEQYF
-	TRBV27	TRBD1	TRBJ1-2	TGTGCCAGCAGTCCGACCGGGACAGCTGACTATGGCTACACCTTC	CASSPTGTADYGYTF
-	TRBV14	TRBD1	TRBJ1-1	TGTGCCAGCAGCACCCGGACAGGGCAAGGTTACGAAGCTTTCTTT	CASSTRTGQGYEAFF
-	TRBV29-1	-	TRBJ2-5	TGCAGCGTTGAACAACAAGAGACCCAGTACTTC	CSVEQQETQYF
many	TRBV10-1	TRBD1	TRBJ1-3	TGCGCCAGCAGTGCCCGGGACAGCTCTGGAAACACCATATATTTT	CASSARDSSGNTIYF
-	TRBV5-1	-	TRBJ2-7	TGCGCCAGCAGCTTTAGCAGCAAAAGCGATTCCTACGAGCAGTACTTC	CASSFSSKSDSYEQYF
-	TRBV5-3	TRBD1	TRBJ2-7	TGTGCCAGAATCACGGAGAATCAAGCACAGGGGGGTATAGACGAGCAGTACTTC	CARITENQAQGGIDEQYF
-	TRBV6-6	TRBD1	TRBJ1-6	TGTGCCAGCAGATCACGACAGGGGGAGAATTCACCCCTCCACTTT	CASRSRQGENSPLHF
-	TRBV7-9	TRBD2	TRBJ2-1	TGTGCCAGCAGCTATGCTAGCGGCGGTGAGCAGTTCTTC	CASSYASGGEQFF
-	TRBV5-6	-	TRBJ1-4	TGTGCCAGCAGCTTCACAGGGTTAGAAAAACTGTTTTTT	CASSFTGLEKLFF
many	TRBV11-3	TRBD2	TRBJ2-7	TGTGCCAGCAGCCAGGAGGGAGGGCAAGAGCAGTACTTC	CASSQEGGQEQYF
-	TRBV19	TRBD1	TRBJ1-1	TGTGCCAGTAGTAGAAGACAGGGGGGTACTGAAGCTTTCTTT	CASSRRQGGTEAFF
-	TRBV28	-	TRBJ1-5	TGTGCCAGCAGTTCCCCGGCAGGGAAAAATCAGCCCCAGCATTTT	CASSSPAGKNQPQHF
-	TRBV5-4	TRBD2	TRBJ2-5	TGTGCCAGCAGCTTGGAGGGACTAGCAGAGACCCAGTACTTC	CASSLEGLAETQYF
-	TRBV7-9	-	TRBJ2-1	TGTGCCAGCAGCCTCGGGGGAAGAGGTGAGCAGTTCTTC	CASSLGGRGEQFF
-	TRBV24-1	-	TRBJ2-7	TGTGCCACCAGTGATGACTTCTCCTACGAGCAGTACTTC	CATSDDFSYEQYF
-	TRBV5-6	-	TRBJ2-7	TGTGCCAGCAGCTTTATGCAGGGGCGGTACGAGCAGTACTTC	CASSFMQGRYEQYF
-	TRBV29-1	TRBD1	TRBJ1-4	TGCAGCGTTGGTAGGTTGGACAGGGGACTTGAAAAACTGTTTTTT	CSVGRLDRGLEKLFF
-	TRBV19	TRBD1	TRBJ1-4	TGTGCCAGTAGTATAGGAGGGACAGAATCCCATGAAAAACTGTTTTTT	CASSIGGTESHEKLFF
-	TRBV6-1	TRBD2	TRBJ2-1	TGTGCCAGCAGTGAAGAAGATCGGGTAGCGGGAGACAATGAGCAGTTCTTC	CASSEEDRVAGDNEQFF
-	TRBV7-2	-	TRBJ1-4	TGTGCCAGCAGCGCCGGAGGCGGGGGAGGAGAAAAACTGTTTTTT	CASSAGGGGGEKLFF
-	TRBV28	-	TRBJ1-6	TGTGCCAGCCTCTCCAACCCGACAGTCTATAATTCACCCCTCCACTTT	CASLSNPTVYNSPLHF
-	TRBV6-1	-	TRBJ1-4	TGTGCCAGCAGTGAGTTTCTTTCTCCTAATGAAAAACTGTTTTTT	CASSEFLSPNEKLFF
-	TRBV7-2	-	TRBJ1-2	TGTGCCAGCAGCTTAAGGTCTCGGGACTATGGCTACACCTTC	CASSLRSRDYGYTF
once	TRBV28	-	TRBJ1-2	TGTGCCAGCAGAAACGACAGGAGCTATGGCTACACCTTC	CASRNDRSYGYTF
-	TRBV28	-	TRBJ1-5	TGTGCCAGCAGTTGGGGTCTGGGAGGGCAGCCCCAGCATTTT	CASSWGLGGQPQHF